Listed below are T cell receptor beta chains from one sample, sequenced in a study of response to subunit inactivated influenza vaccine. Each CDR3 protein gets one entry after TCRdb re-called the RT-PCR reads with MiXCR. The sample carries under 200,000 distinct CDR3 sequences, roughly a tenth recorded once. This material consisted of non-naive T cells sorted from PBMCs, taken about 40 days after vaccination. The receptors stem from a man in his fifties or sixties who received an inactivated influenza vaccine. The CDR3 runs from the conserved cysteine through the conserved F or W. A D gene is named only where the DNA matches it firmly. Some rows mark clone size as missing; the rest say once, few, many or name a class of expanded clone.

J gene | D gene | CDR3 length | clone size | V gene | CDR3 DNA | CDR3 protein
TRBJ2-3 | TRBD2 | 18 | - | TRBV28 | TGTGCCAGCAGTTCACCATTCACCGGGACTAGCGGGGGATATACGCAGTATTTT | CASSSPFTGTSGGYTQYF
TRBJ2-6 | - | 13 | - | TRBV7-9 | TGTGCCAGCAGCTGGAAAGGGGCCAACGTCCTGACTTTC | CASSWKGANVLTF
TRBJ1-1 | - | 15 | many | TRBV5-1 | TGCGCCAGCAGCTTCCAACAGGGACGAAACACTGAAGCTTTCTTT | CASSFQQGRNTEAFF
TRBJ2-1 | - | 16 | few | TRBV5-1 | TGCGCCAGCTCCAGACTAGGTGGCAACCTTGACAATGAGCAGTTCTTC | CASSRLGGNLDNEQFF
TRBJ2-7 | - | 12 | few | TRBV20-1 | TGCAGTGAAATGGGGGGAGAACACGAGCAGTACTTC | CSEMGGEHEQYF
TRBJ2-4 | - | 15 | many | TRBV3-1 | TGTGCCAGCAGCCTGAGCGTCGGGGCCAAAAACATTCAGTACTTC | CASSLSVGAKNIQYF
TRBJ1-6 | - | 16 | few | TRBV9 | TGTGCCAGCAGCGGACGAGGGCAGGCCGATAATTCACCCCTCCACTTT | CASSGRGQADNSPLHF
TRBJ1-1 | - | 16 | - | TRBV5-1 | TGCGCCAGCAGCTCACTTGGCCTAGGGCAGAACACTGAAGCTTTCTTT | CASSSLGLGQNTEAFF
TRBJ2-3 | TRBD2 | 15 | many | TRBV28 | TGTGCCAGCAAAATGGCGGGGGGCGCTACAGATACGCAGTATTTT | CASKMAGGATDTQYF
TRBJ2-1 | TRBD2 | 17 | - | TRBV7-1 | TGTGCCAGCAGCCCCGCGCTCCTCGCGGGAGGGGACAATGAGCAGTTCTTC | CASSPALLAGGDNEQFF
TRBJ2-7 | - | 16 | - | TRBV27 | TGTGCCAGCAGTTTAGGTATCTGGGGGCCCTCTTACGAGCAGTACTTC | CASSLGIWGPSYEQYF
TRBJ2-7 | - | 14 | many | TRBV4-2 | TGTGCCAGCAGCCCACGACAGGCCACCTACGAGCAGTACTTC | CASSPRQATYEQYF
TRBJ2-7 | - | 15 | - | TRBV20-1 | TGCAGTGCTAGTCCGGGGGCAGGGGATTACCTGGAGCAGTACTTC | CSASPGAGDYLEQYF
TRBJ2-1 | - | 15 | many | TRBV18 | TGTGCCAGCTCACCAAATCAGGGATCTAACAGTGAGCAGTTCTTC | CASSPNQGSNSEQFF
TRBJ2-7 | - | 13 | few | TRBV20-1 | TGCAGTGCTAGCTCGGGGGGCAACTACGAGCAGTACTTC | CSASSGGNYEQYF
TRBJ2-5 | - | 16 | - | TRBV12-3/TRBV12-4 | TGTGCCAGCAGTTTAGGTGTTCAGATATTCCAAGAGACCCAGTACTTC | CASSLGVQIFQETQYF
TRBJ1-1 | - | 15 | - | TRBV6-2/TRBV6-3 | TGTGCCAGCAGGCGCGGGAGCCTTTTGAACACTGAAGCTTTCTTT | CASRRGSLLNTEAFF
TRBJ2-4 | - | 12 | - | TRBV11-2 | TGTGCCAGCAGCCCGGGACATAACATTCAGTACTTC | CASSPGHNIQYF
TRBJ2-5 | - | 12 | few | TRBV24-1 | TGTGCCACCCGGGACGGACAAGAGACCCAGTACTTC | CATRDGQETQYF
TRBJ2-5 | - | 15 | few | TRBV5-1 | TGCGCCAGCAGCTTCCAGGGGAGCAGTAGGGAGACCCAGTACTTC | CASSFQGSSRETQYF
TRBJ2-3 | TRBD2 | 15 | - | TRBV6-1 | TGTGCCAGCAAGAAACTAGCGGGGAACACAGATACGCAGTATTTT | CASKKLAGNTDTQYF
TRBJ1-1 | - | 13 | - | TRBV6-1 | TGTGCCAGCAGTCCTCCGGGGGTCACTGAAGCTTTCTTT | CASSPPGVTEAFF
TRBJ2-7 | - | 14 | - | TRBV7-9 | TGTGCCAGCAGCGACCGACAGAGCTCCTACGAGCAGTACTTC | CASSDRQSSYEQYF
TRBJ2-3 | - | 16 | - | TRBV27 | TGTGCCAGCAGTGTACTTCCTAGCGCATACACAGATACGCAGTATTTT | CASSVLPSAYTDTQYF
TRBJ1-4 | - | 12 | few | TRBV7-9 | TGTGCCAGCAGCCGAGACAGGGAAAAACTGTTTTTT | CASSRDREKLFF
TRBJ1-2 | TRBD1 | 13 | many | TRBV5-1 | TGCGCCAGCAGCAAGGACAGGGGGCTTGGCTACACCTTC | CASSKDRGLGYTF
TRBJ2-2 | - | 15 | - | TRBV9 | TGTGCCAGCAGCGTAGGTCACAGGGTAGGAGGGGAGCTGTTTTTT | CASSVGHRVGGELFF
TRBJ2-1 | - | 17 | many | TRBV14 | TGTGCCAGCAGCCCCCGAATCGGGAAGGGGTCCTACAATGAGCAGTTCTTC | CASSPRIGKGSYNEQFF
TRBJ2-1 | TRBD2 | 14 | few | TRBV14 | TGTGCCAGCAGCCTAAAGCGGGAGGGAACTGAGCAGTTCTTC | CASSLKREGTEQFF
TRBJ2-7 | - | 13 | - | TRBV9 | TGTGCCAGCAGCGAAACAGGGTCCTACGAGCAGTACTTC | CASSETGSYEQYF
TRBJ2-1 | TRBD1 | 15 | - | TRBV11-1 | TGTGCCAGCAGCCGACAGGGTTTGAGGAACAATGAGCAGTTCTTC | CASSRQGLRNNEQFF
TRBJ2-6 | - | 16 | - | TRBV7-3 | TGTGCCAGCAGTCTTTTTGGGGGGTCTGGGGCCAACGTCCTGACTTTC | CASSLFGGSGANVLTF
TRBJ2-2 | - | 15 | many | TRBV5-6 | TGTGCCAGCAGCTTGGCAGGGATGAACACCGGGGAGCTGTTTTTT | CASSLAGMNTGELFF
TRBJ2-7 | - | 14 | many | TRBV4-3 | TGCGCCAGCAGCCAGACGCGGGGCAACTACGAGCAGTACTTC | CASSQTRGNYEQYF
TRBJ2-2 | - | 18 | few | TRBV4-1 | TGCGCCAGCAGCCCGACCCCCTCCAGGGCCGGTTTAGGAGGGGAGCTGTTTTTT | CASSPTPSRAGLGGELFF
TRBJ2-7 | - | 13 | few | TRBV6-2/TRBV6-3 | TGTGCCAGCAGAGGGGTAGGGGAGTACGAGCAGTACTTC | CASRGVGEYEQYF
TRBJ2-5 | - | 15 | many | TRBV3-1 | TGTGCCAGCAGCCAAGATGGGGCGGTTAGGGAGACCCAGTACTTC | CASSQDGAVRETQYF
TRBJ1-1 | - | 14 | few | TRBV6-2/TRBV6-3 | TGTGCCAGCAGTTACGAGGTGATGAACACTGAAGCTTTCTTT | CASSYEVMNTEAFF
TRBJ2-5 | - | 14 | few | TRBV7-2 | TGTGCCAGCAGCGTAAGACCAGTCGGTGGGGCCCAGTACTTC | CASSVRPVGGAQYF
TRBJ2-1 | - | 14 | - | TRBV12-3/TRBV12-4 | TGTGCCAGCAGCCCGGGACCCAGCTACAGTGAGCAGTTCTTC | CASSPGPSYSEQFF
TRBJ2-5 | TRBD2 | 16 | - | TRBV4-2 | TGTGCCAGCAGCCAAGTGCGTAGCGGGAACCAAGAGACCCAGTACTTC | CASSQVRSGNQETQYF
TRBJ2-5 | TRBD1 | 16 | few | TRBV20-1 | TGCAGTGCTAGAGATTTTAGACAGGGTATGGGAGAGACCCAGTACTTC | CSARDFRQGMGETQYF
TRBJ2-7 | - | 13 | - | TRBV7-9 | TGTGCCAGCAGCTTTACCACCTCCTACGAGCAGTACTTC | CASSFTTSYEQYF
TRBJ1-5 | TRBD1 | 15 | - | TRBV19 | TGTGCCAGTAACCCCTCGGGACAGAAAAATCAGCCCCAGCATTTT | CASNPSGQKNQPQHF
TRBJ2-5 | TRBD2 | 15 | few | TRBV20-1 | TGCAGTGCTGGAACTGGGACTAGCGGACAAGAGACCCAGTACTTC | CSAGTGTSGQETQYF
TRBJ1-3 | - | 13 | - | TRBV11-2 | TGTGCCAGCAGCAGATACAGGGGAAACACCATATATTTT | CASSRYRGNTIYF
TRBJ1-2 | - | 13 | - | TRBV29-1 | TGCAGCGTTGAAGCGCGGCCGCGCTATGGCTACACCTTC | CSVEARPRYGYTF
TRBJ2-7 | - | 15 | - | TRBV10-3 | TGTGCCATCAGTGAACGTGTACAGGCCCCCTACGAGCAGTACTTC | CAISERVQAPYEQYF
TRBJ2-7 | - | 13 | - | TRBV28 | TGTGCCAGCACCACAGAGCACCTCTACGAGCAGTACTTC | CASTTEHLYEQYF
TRBJ1-2 | - | 12 | many | TRBV6-6 | TGTGCCAGCAGCCAGGGGAACTATGGCTACACCTTC | CASSQGNYGYTF
TRBJ2-5 | TRBD2 | 15 | - | TRBV7-6 | TGTGCCAGCAGCTTAGTCTATGGGACTACGGAGACCCAGTACTTC | CASSLVYGTTETQYF
TRBJ2-1 | TRBD1 | 11 | many | TRBV11-2 | TGTGCCAGCAGCTTAGGACAGGGGCAGTTCTTC | CASSLGQGQFF
TRBJ1-6 | - | 15 | few | TRBV7-3 | TGTGCCAGCAGCTTAAGAGGGGTCAAGAATTCACCCCTCCACTTT | CASSLRGVKNSPLHF
TRBJ2-5 | TRBD2 | 15 | few | TRBV29-1 | TGCAGCGTAGGTCCCGGGACTAGTAGGCAGGAGACCCAGTACTTC | CSVGPGTSRQETQYF